This T cell receptor beta chain was observed in a study of PD-L1 blockade in urothelial cancer. Clones were sequenced by immunoSEQ multiplex PCR, and TCRdb holds only the in-frame ones, with some missing. The sample contains roughly 52,000 clones, approximately 85% of which appear only once. This clone was detected once. CDR3 length: 16 residues. From germline, CDR1 is SGHRS and CDR2 YFSETQ. The ends were cut back, 0 bases at V and 8 bases at J, with 20 bases in the middle. Stated time point: pretreatment peripheral blood. The chain has TRBV5-1 and TRBJ1-2, with D possibly being TRBD1 (5 bases). The receptor comes from a man aged 65 to 79 with urothelial cancer. This specimen was PBMCs, taken around atezolizumab (anti-PD-L1) treatment. The CDR3 spells CASSLVDTRQGGGYTF. DNA of the CDR3: TGCGCCAGCAGCTTGGTGGATACAAGGCAGGGAGGCGGCTACACCTTC.